This TCR beta chain derives from a study of OX40 agonist ivuxolimab in advanced cancers. Study results and limitations: Individuals who were partial responders at 0.1-3.0 mg/kg had clonal expansion that ranked among the lowest. The antigens recognized by the expanded peripheral T cells, that is their antigen specificity, were not determined.

TCRdb's copy holds only in-frame clones and misses some; the assay was immunoSEQ multiplex PCR. The table records 37,000 or so clones, just under 75% of them present only once. This clone occurred a few times. Its antigen is as yet unknown. The ends were cut back, 6 bases at V and 2 bases at J, with 11 bases in the middle. Germline loops: CDR1 WNHNN, CDR2 SYGVQD (reference sequence). This CDR3 spans 15 amino acids. The sequence derives from an adult with an advanced solid tumor such as melanoma, head and neck, liver or kidney cancer. Sequenced here: CD4+ or CD8+ T cells sorted from blood, sampled in a trial of the OX40 agonist ivuxolimab. This rearrangement joins TRBV10-1 to TRBJ2-6; D perhaps matches TRBD1 (6 bases). CDR3 in amino acids: CASSPRGPGANVLTF. The CDR3 DNA reads as TGCGCCAGCAGCCCCAGGGGCCCTGGGGCCAACGTCCTGACTTTC.